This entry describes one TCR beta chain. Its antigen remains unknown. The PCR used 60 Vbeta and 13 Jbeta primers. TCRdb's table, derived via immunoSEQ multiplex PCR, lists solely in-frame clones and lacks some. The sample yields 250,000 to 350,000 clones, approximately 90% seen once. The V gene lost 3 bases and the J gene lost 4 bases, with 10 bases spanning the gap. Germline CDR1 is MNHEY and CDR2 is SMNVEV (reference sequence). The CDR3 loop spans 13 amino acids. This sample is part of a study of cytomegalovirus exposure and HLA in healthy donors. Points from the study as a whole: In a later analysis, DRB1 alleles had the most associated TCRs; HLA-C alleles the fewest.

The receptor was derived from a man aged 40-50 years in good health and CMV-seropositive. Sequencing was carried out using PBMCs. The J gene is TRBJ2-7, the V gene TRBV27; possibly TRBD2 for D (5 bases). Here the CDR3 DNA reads TGTGCCAGCAGTTTTCGGGATAATTACGAGCAGTACTTC. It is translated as CASSFRDNYEQYF.